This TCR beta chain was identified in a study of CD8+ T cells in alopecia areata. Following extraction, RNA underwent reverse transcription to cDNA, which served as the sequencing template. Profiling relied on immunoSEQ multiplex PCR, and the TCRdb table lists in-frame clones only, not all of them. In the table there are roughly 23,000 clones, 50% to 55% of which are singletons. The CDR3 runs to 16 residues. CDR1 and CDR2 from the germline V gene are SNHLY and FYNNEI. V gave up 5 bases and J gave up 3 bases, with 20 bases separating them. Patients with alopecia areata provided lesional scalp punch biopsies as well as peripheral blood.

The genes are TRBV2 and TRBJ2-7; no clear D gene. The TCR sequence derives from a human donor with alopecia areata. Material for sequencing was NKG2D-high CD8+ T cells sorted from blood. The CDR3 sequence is CASSLGSGKEIYEQYF. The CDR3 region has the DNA TGTGCCAGCAGTTTAGGCTCTGGTAAGGAAATCTACGAGCAGTACTTC.